The rows below give T cell receptor beta chains drawn from one sample of a study of shared clonotypes between healthy human individuals. The data were produced by immunoSEQ multiplex PCR, yet TCRdb's version contains in-frame clones alone and is incomplete. The sample has 550,000 to 750,000 clones, 92% seen once. What was sequenced was naive CD8+ T cells sorted from blood. Every receptor here comes from a man younger than 40 in good health. Each CDR3 is given with its conserved first and last residue.

j_call v_call cdr3_aa
TRBJ2-1 TRBV27 CASSSYQRTGTSGLNEQFF
TRBJ2-3 TRBV11-3 CASSSRTSGSADTQYF
TRBJ2-7 TRBV7-9 CASSSEYRTQQYF
TRBJ2-1 TRBV12-2 CASRSKTSSLYNEQFF
TRBJ1-3 TRBV6-6 CASTPGGGHSGNTIYF
TRBJ2-1 TRBV11-2 CASSRRGNEQFF
TRBJ1-1 TRBV27 CASSLRQENTEAFF
TRBJ2-1 TRBV7-9 CASSQPTDPNEQFF
TRBJ1-5 TRBV6-5 CASSYGPNQPQHF
TRBJ2-7 TRBV7-9 CASSPSPAGDYEQYF
TRBJ2-1 TRBV7-9 CASSLNSARVGLLGGEQFF
TRBJ2-7 TRBV7-9 CASRPAGTSEDEQYF
TRBJ2-7 TRBV18 CASSPWGEEQPSYEQYF
TRBJ2-1 TRBV11-3 CASSTGSSYNEQFF
TRBJ2-7 TRBV19 CASSIATGSYEQYF
TRBJ2-1 TRBV4-1 CASSQDWGLAALGEQFF
TRBJ2-5 TRBV7-9 CASSSVTGGRRETQYF
TRBJ2-4 TRBV2 CASSPLGTQLAGDKNIQYF
TRBJ1-2 TRBV7-9 CASSLGGNYGYTF
TRBJ2-1 TRBV19 CASSVGLAGINEQFF
TRBJ2-1 TRBV27 CASSHETLAASGLYNEQFF
TRBJ1-2 TRBV19 CASLRTDNYGYTF
TRBJ2-7 TRBV7-8 CASSLDRGSTYEQYF
TRBJ1-5 TRBV11-2 CASSYGNQPQHF
TRBJ2-6 TRBV27 CASGLGANVLTF
TRBJ2-7 TRBV6-5 CASSYSLNSYEQYF
TRBJ1-4 TRBV11-2 CASSFQEKLFF
TRBJ1-1 TRBV29-1 CSVGHADPNTEAFF
TRBJ2-1 TRBV27 CASRLQGPLVNEQFF
TRBJ1-1 TRBV9 CASEPFGGMNTEAFF
TRBJ2-7 TRBV13 CASSPPRESPYEQYF
TRBJ2-2 TRBV11-2 CASSLGPGWTGELFF
TRBJ1-1 TRBV13 CASSLGGPNTEAFF
TRBJ2-5 TRBV14 CASSQDQGETQYF
TRBJ2-1 TRBV19 CASSIKPGQVFYNEQFF
TRBJ2-1 TRBV6-4 CASSDFPLLAGGGGEQFF
TRBJ2-7 TRBV7-9 CASSFGISGHYEQYF
TRBJ2-1 TRBV7-9 CASSLVVHEQFF
TRBJ2-7 TRBV6-1 CASSEAYLRTGAPYEQYF
TRBJ2-7 TRBV19 CATQDSSYEQYF
TRBJ1-1 TRBV4-1 CASSLNQGSTEAFF
TRBJ2-7 TRBV18 CASSTRTVPYEQYF
TRBJ2-7 TRBV14 CASSQGLLATYEQYF
TRBJ1-2 TRBV2 CASPTGAYGYTF
TRBJ2-1 TRBV19 CASSNAGGNEQFF
TRBJ1-1 TRBV14 CASSQVAGLETEAFF
TRBJ1-2 TRBV29-1 CSVEYGGYTF
TRBJ2-7 TRBV4-1 CASSQGPWAGDDEQYF
TRBJ2-2 TRBV27 CASSLGRSVTGELFF
TRBJ1-5 TRBV7-2 CASSPQGSQPQHF
TRBJ1-3 TRBV9 CASRSGNTIYF
TRBJ2-5 TRBV27 CASSSGFGSNQETQYF
TRBJ1-3 TRBV9 CASSEPRVGGNTIYF
TRBJ1-1 TRBV27 CASSPIDGTPTEAFF
TRBJ2-7 TRBV7-9 CASSPGNEWYEQYF
TRBJ1-1 TRBV29-1 CSVGGLNTEAFF
TRBJ1-2 TRBV11-2 CASSSRVPGQLLYGYTF